The T cell receptor (beta chain) described here comes from a study of blood T cell repertoires in COVID-19. Study overall: Samples of COVID-19 (acute and convalescent) were obtained from the United States, Italy and Spain. Nucleic acid was either cDNA or gDNA, and it came from T cells, B-cell-depleted T cells, or PBMCs.

This CDR3 has 16 amino acids. Germline V gene data show CDR1 as MGHRA and CDR2 as YSYEKL. J lost 5 bases, V lost 4 bases, and 11 bases had no gene match. Per the authors' pipeline: Nucleated cell number was recorded as an estimate derived from reference gene primer amplification. Repertoires were generated with immunoSEQ multiplex PCR, while TCRdb's copy carries only in-frame clones and drops some. V, J and clone size are taken as reported in that table, and D and trimming were inferred from the DNA itself. The repertoire holds 150,000 or so clones, with about 80% as singletons. The receptor was derived from a woman in her sixties with acute or convalescent COVID-19. Material for sequencing was peripheral blood. V and J are TRBV4-1 and TRBJ2-1, with 7 bases that match TRBD2. The chain's CDR3 is CASSPRAGVGHNEQFF. Written as DNA, the CDR3 is TGCGCCAGCAGCCCACGGGCGGGAGTAGGCCACAATGAGCAGTTCTTC.